One and the same sample provided the 30 T cell receptor beta chains below, sequenced in a study of T cell repertoires in cytomegalovirus infection. TCRdb independently ran MiXCR on the reads; one entry per CDR3 protein. Of 150,000 to 200,000 distinct CDR3 sequences listed, around an eighth are singletons. The specimen was PBMCs. The source is a human donor in good health (CMV status not recorded). Some clones in this sample may be carry-over from other donors' samples.

This clonotype has ten or more counts. V and J are TRBV7-9 and TRBJ2-7; the D gene could be TRBD1 or TRBD2 (5 bases each). Germline V gene lookup returns CDR1 SEHNR and CDR2 FQNEAQ (reference sequence). The ends were cut back, 3 bases at V and 6 bases at J, with 15 bases in the middle. This CDR3 contains 14 residues. In DNA, the CDR3 is TGTGCCAGCAGCTTCGGGACCCTAAGGGGCGAGCAGTACTTC. Its translation: CASSFGTLRGEQYF. Complete variable domain (other parts from reference TRBV7-9 and TRBJ2-7): DTGVSQNPRHKITKRGQNVTFRCDPISEHNRLYWYRQTLGQGPEFLTYFQNEAQLEKSRLLSDRFSAERPKGSFSTLEIQRTEQGDSAMYLCASSFGTLRGEQYFGPGTRLTVT.

A few counts support this clonotype. The chain employs TRBV20-1 and TRBJ2-1, with TRBD1 matching 7 bases. This CDR3 is 12 amino acids long. The V gene end was trimmed by 4 bases and the J gene end by 9 bases; junction bases not matched to a gene: 6. The germline gives CDR1 DFQATT, CDR2 SNEGSKA (reference sequence). CDR3 DNA sequence: TGCAGTGCTAAGACAGGGACGAGTGAGCAGTTCTTC. It yields the protein CSAKTGTSEQFF.

This clonotype was observed at least ten times. The chain joins TRBV5-5 to TRBJ2-1; 8 positions match TRBD1. The V gene's germline CDR1 is SGHKS and CDR2 YYEKEE (reference sequence). The CDR3 loop spans 15 amino acids. With 5 bases clipped from V and 0 bases from J, the junction kept 4 bases outside the gene matches. The CDR3 spells CASRGDRSSYNEQFF. The DNA for the CDR3 is TGTGCCAGCAGGGGGGACAGGAGCTCCTACAATGAGCAGTTCTTC.

This clonotype was observed at least ten times. This rearrangement joins TRBV6-1 to TRBJ1-1, with D unclear. The CDR3 loop spans 12 amino acids. Germline loops: CDR1 MNHNS, CDR2 SASEGT. Trimming shortened V by 5 bases and J by 6 bases, and 10 bases separated the two germline ends. DNA for the CDR3: TGTGCCAGCAGTCACTACGGGGCTGAAGCTTTCTTT. Protein product: CASSHYGAEAFF.

This clonotype was seen repeatedly, ten times or more. The rearrangement uses TRBV7-2 and TRBJ1-2; D unresolved. Germline V gene lookup returns CDR1 SGHTA and CDR2 FQGNSA. The V gene lost 4 bases and the J gene lost 3 bases, with 15 bases spanning the gap. CDR3 length: 15 amino acids. Here the CDR3 DNA reads TGTGCCAGCAGCTCCCTTTTAACAGTGGACTATGGCTACACCTTC. Translated, it gives CASSSLLTVDYGYTF.

Ten or more counts support this clonotype. The chain employs TRBV12-3 or TRBV12-4 and TRBJ1-1; the D gene is possibly TRBD1 (5 bases). CDR3 size: 14 residues. The V end was cut by 8 bases, the J end by 1 base, with 14 bases between. The CDR3 bases are TGTGCCAGCCAGATCTGGGGCCCGAACACTGAAGCTTTCTTT. Protein: CASQIWGPNTEAFF.

This clonotype was observed a handful of times. This CDR3 is CASSDGTGVYEQYF. CDR3 DNA sequence: TGTGCCAGCAGTGATGGGACGGGAGTTTACGAGCAGTACTTC. This rearrangement joins TRBV25-1 to TRBJ2-7, with D possibly TRBD2 on 6 matching bases. The CDR3 has 14 amino acids. Per germline, CDR1 MGHDK and CDR2 SYGVNS. V was clipped by 3 bases and J by 4 bases, with 13 bases between them.

This clonotype was detected ten times or more. V and J are TRBV27 and TRBJ1-5; D is undetermined. Germline V gene lookup returns CDR1 MNHEY and CDR2 SMNVEV (reference sequence). The CDR3 is made up of 15 amino acids. V was shortened by 6 bases and J by 4 bases, with 16 bases between the two germline ends. The CDR3 nucleotides are TGTGCCAGCAGCCCGGGCGTCGCGGGGAATCAGCCCCAGCATTTT. It codes for CASSPGVAGNQPQHF.

With regard to this clonotype: This may be a read error: a much more frequent sequence differs by one nucleotide. This rearrangement joins TRBV7-3 to TRBJ2-2, with D perhaps TRBD1 or TRBD2 (5 bases each). Germline loops: CDR1 SGHTA, CDR2 FQGTGA. The CDR3 runs 15 residues. The CDR3 coding sequence is TGTGCCAGCAGCTTAAATGCAGGGAACACCGGGGAGCCGTTTTTT. Protein product: CASSLNAGNTGEPFF.

This clonotype was detected a few times. The J gene is TRBJ2-5, the V gene TRBV7-9; D call uncertain. Trimming took off 1 base at V and 5 bases at J, with 14 bases between the two ends. This CDR3 has 15 amino acids. Germline V gene lookup returns CDR1 SEHNR and CDR2 FQNEAQ (reference sequence). The CDR3 spells CASSLEATAWETQYF. CDR3 DNA sequence: TGTGCCAGCAGCTTAGAAGCGACCGCCTGGGAGACCCAGTACTTC.

In its sample, this clonotype was seen many times. This rearrangement joins TRBV28 to TRBJ2-1; D remains ambiguous. In germline, CDR1 is MDHEN, CDR2 SYDVKM. The V end lost 2 bases, the J end lost 3 bases, and 5 bases lay between the germline ends. The CDR3 consists of 13 residues. The CDR3 DNA is TGTGCCAGCAGTTTAAACGGCTACAATGAGCAGTTCTTC. Translated, it gives CASSLNGYNEQFF.

This clonotype was picked up many times. CDR3: CASSDLGTSGSDEQFF. The CDR3 region has the DNA TGTGCCAGCAGTGACTTAGGGACTAGCGGGAGTGATGAGCAGTTCTTC. V is TRBV6-4 and J is TRBJ2-1; 14 nucleotides align to TRBD2. V was pared by 1 base and J by 8 bases, with 4 bases of the junction left unmatched. Germline V gene lookup returns CDR1 MRHNA and CDR2 SNTAGT. The CDR3 consists of 16 residues.

The table lists this clonotype with many counts. V is TRBV7-3 and J is TRBJ1-1; D uncertain. V lost 0 bases and J lost 1, with 6 bases in between. Germline-derived CDR1 and CDR2 are SGHTA and FQGTGA. The CDR3 is made up of 14 amino acids. CDR3 nucleotides: TGTGCCAGCAGCTTAACGTCTCAGAACACTGAAGCTTTCTTT. Translation: CASSLTSQNTEAFF.

Ten or more counts support this clonotype. A junction boundary mismatches the germline segment, possibly from a read error. DNA of the CDR3: TGTGCCAGCAGTGCGACCGGGACAGGGTATTTC. Translating gives CASSATGTGYF. V and J are TRBV28 and TRBJ2-7; 9 bases align to TRBD1. This CDR3 contains 11 residues. The V gene's germline CDR1 is MDHEN and CDR2 SYDVKM. Full variable domain (missing parts from reference TRBV28 and TRBJ2-7): DVKVTQSSRYLVKRTGEKVFLECVQDMDHENMFWYRQDPGLGLRLIYFSYDVKMKEKGDIPEGYSVSREKKERFSLILESASTNQTSMYLCASSATGTGYFGPGTRLTVT.

This clonotype was seen repeatedly, ten times or more. The chain is built from TRBV28 and TRBJ1-1, with a possible D match to TRBD1 (6 bases). CDR3 length: 14 residues. In germline, CDR1 is MDHEN, CDR2 SYDVKM. The ends were cut back, 3 bases at V and 5 bases at J, with 13 bases in the middle. The CDR3 protein is CASSFSGARTEAFF. The CDR3 DNA follows: TGTGCCAGCAGTTTCTCGGGGGCACGGACTGAAGCTTTCTTT.

This clonotype was found many times. CDR3 sequence reads: CASSPWELAATTQYF. The CDR3 DNA is TGTGCCAGCAGCCCGTGGGAGCTGGCGGCCACTACGCAGTATTTT. The gene calls are TRBV9 and TRBJ2-3; the D gene is possibly TRBD2 (5 bases). This CDR3 is built from 15 residues. V gave up 4 bases and J gave up 8 bases, with 20 bases separating them. CDR1 and CDR2 from the germline V gene are SGDLS and YYNGEE.

This clonotype has at least ten counts. This chain links TRBV6-2 or TRBV6-3 with TRBJ1-4; D possibly corresponds to TRBD1 (6 bases). Germline V gene data show CDR1 as MNHEY and CDR2 as SVGEGT. The length of the CDR3 is 13 residues. Trimming left V 7 bases short and J 3 bases short, with 9 bases between. CDR3 sequence (DNA): TGTGCCAGCAAGTGGACAGCTAATGAAAAACTGTTTTTT. Amino acid sequence: CASKWTANEKLFF.

Only a few counts were recorded for this clonotype. The chain couples TRBV12-3 or TRBV12-4 to TRBJ2-5; D possibly corresponds to TRBD2 (6 bases). The CDR3 consists of 14 residues. Trimming removed 5 bases from V and 5 bases from J, with 15 bases in between. The CDR3 bases are TGTGCCAGCAGTAGAGGACTAAGCTGGGAGACCCAGTACTTC. It specifies CASSRGLSWETQYF.

The V and J genes are TRBV18 and TRBJ2-7, with 9 bases lining up with TRBD1. The V gene's germline CDR1 is KGHSH and CDR2 LQKENI. The CDR3 has 15 amino acids. V trimming: 3 bases; J trimming: 1 base; junction bases outside the gene matches: 4. Here the CDR3 reads CASSPSTGGSYEQYF. The DNA of the CDR3 is TGTGCCAGCTCACCTTCGACAGGGGGGTCCTACGAGCAGTACTTC.

The gene calls are TRBV10-3 and TRBJ1-2, with 9 positions matching TRBD1. CDR1 is ENHRY, CDR2 SYGVKD, per germline. The CDR3 spans 19 residues. The ends lost 6 bases at V and 2 bases at J; junction bases unmatched: 19. In DNA, the CDR3 is TGTGCCATCAGCGGATCCGAGACAGGGGGTGCAAGAGGCAACTATGGCTACACCTTC. It yields the protein CAISGSETGGARGNYGYTF.

As concerns this clonotype: The conserved closing phenylalanine or tryptophan is absent in this CDR3, likely reflecting a read error. This chain links TRBV7-2 with TRBJ1-5; D might be TRBD1 (6 bases). The CDR3 spans 14 residues. Looked up from germline, CDR1 is SGHTA and CDR2 is FQGNSA. The ends were cut back, 6 bases at V and 7 bases at J, with 16 bases in the middle. The CDR3 nucleotides are TGTGCCAGCAGTTCTACAGGGCGGGCCCAGCCCCAGCATTCG. Translating gives CASSSTGRAQPQHS.

The gene calls are TRBV7-9 and TRBJ2-3; D unclear. Germline CDR1 reads SEHNR; CDR2 reads FQNEAQ (reference sequence). Trimming took 2 bases from V and 5 from J, leaving 14 bases between them. The CDR3 has 15 residues. The chain's CDR3 is CASSLSVGRRDTQYF. The CDR3 DNA follows: TGTGCCAGCAGCTTAAGTGTGGGCCGGAGAGATACGCAGTATTTT.

Written as DNA, the CDR3 is TGCAGTGCCTACCTTCTAGCGACTAGCACAGATACGCAGTATTTT. This codes for CSAYLLATSTDTQYF. The chain carries TRBV20-1 and TRBJ2-3; D is perhaps TRBD2 (6 bases). Germline V gene lookup returns CDR1 DFQATT and CDR2 SNEGSKA (reference sequence). Trimming cost V 6 bases and J 0 bases, with 16 bases left between them. There are 15 residues in the CDR3.

This clonotype was counted only a few times. This chain uses TRBV7-3 with TRBJ1-1; 7 positions agree with TRBD1. The germline V gene has CDR1 SGHTA and CDR2 FQGTGA. Unmatched junction bases numbered 10, after V lost 8 bases and J lost 4 bases. The CDR3 spans 14 residues. In DNA form, the CDR3 reads TGTGCCAGCCGGATGGCAGGGGGGACCACTGAAGCTTTCTTT. Protein: CASRMAGGTTEAFF.

This clonotype has more than one count but fewer than ten. The V call is TRBV19, the J call TRBJ1-1; D might be TRBD1 (6 bases). Looked up from germline, CDR1 is LNHDA and CDR2 is SQIVND (reference sequence). CDR3 size: 14 residues. V gave up 3 bases and J gave up 1 base, with 9 bases separating them. The CDR3 here is CASSISGQNTEAFF. Here the CDR3 DNA reads TGTGCCAGTAGTATTTCGGGACAGAACACTGAAGCTTTCTTT.

There are many counts of this clonotype. This chain connects TRBV5-8 to TRBJ2-2; 8 bases map to TRBD1. Trimming removed 4 bases from V and 7 bases from J; junction bases left unmatched: 12. This CDR3 has 16 residues. Germline-derived CDR1 and CDR2 are SGHTS and YDEGEE. The CDR3 DNA follows: TGTGCCAGCAGCCTTCTGACAGGGGTAATATACGGGGAGCTGTTTTTT. Protein sequence: CASSLLTGVIYGELFF.

This clonotype was detected ten times or more. This chain joins TRBV7-6 and TRBJ2-6; D may match TRBD1 or TRBD2 (5 bases each). Trimming cost V 2 bases and J 0 bases, with 14 bases left between them. Germline V gene data show CDR1 as SGHVS and CDR2 as FNYEAQ. CDR3 length: 18 residues. Here the CDR3 reads CASSLIPGTGSGANVLTF. CDR3 nucleotides: TGTGCCAGCAGCTTAATCCCAGGGACGGGCTCTGGGGCCAACGTCCTGACTTTC. Complete variable domain (other parts from reference TRBV7-6 and TRBJ2-6): GAGVSQSPRYKVTKRGQDVALRCDPISGHVSLYWYRQALGQGPEFLTYFNYEAQQDKSGLPNDRFSAERPEGSISTLTIQRTEQRDSAMYRCASSLIPGTGSGANVLTFGAGSRLTVL.

This clonotype came up a few times. The chain joins TRBV12-3 or TRBV12-4 to TRBJ2-1, with 7 bases that match TRBD2. V was pared by 5 bases and J by 6 bases, with 10 bases of the junction left unmatched. The CDR3 spans 15 residues. The CDR3 nucleotides read TGTGCCAGCAGTCTTGGGGGGGGGGTCGCCAATGAGCAGTTCTTC. Translation: CASSLGGGVANEQFF.

There are a few counts of this clonotype. This rearrangement joins TRBV29-1 to TRBJ2-3; D call uncertain. The CDR3 covers 14 residues. Germline assignment: CDR1 SQVTM and CDR2 ANQGSEA. The ends were cut back, 7 bases at V and 0 bases at J, with 14 bases in the middle. CDR3 bases: TGCAGCGGCACGACCGGGTCAAGCACAGATACGCAGTATTTT. Translation: CSGTTGSSTDTQYF.

This clonotype was seen more than once but under ten times. The rearrangement uses TRBV5-6 and TRBJ2-5; D may be TRBD2 (7 bases). Trimming stripped 6 bases from V and 5 bases from J, with 14 bases between. Germline-derived CDR1 and CDR2 are SGHDT and YYEEEE. The CDR3 sequence is 13 residues long. The CDR3 coding sequence is TGTGCCAGCAAAAGGGGGGGCGGTGAGACCCAGTACTTC. Protein: CASKRGGGETQYF.